The clone carrying this TCR beta chain was observed many times. This entry is derived from a study of human T cells and chemical hapten exposure. V was pared by 4 bases and J by 3 bases, with 4 bases of the junction left unmatched. Germline CDR1 MNHEY, CDR2 SVGEGT. This CDR3 has 15 amino acids. In TCRdb, the RACE reads were re-called with MiXCR into one record per CDR3 protein. The repertoire has fewer than 350,000 distinct CDR3 sequences, approximately 7.5% of them found once; the top ten carry more than 0.95%. As to time point: pre-sensitization, week 0. The treatment denotes: therapeutic diphenylcyclopropenone sensitization with weekly scalp DPC.

The chain uses TRBV6-2 or TRBV6-3 and TRBJ2-1; TRBD1 aligns across 9 bases. The sample was whole blood, taken in connection with sensitization to the hapten diphenylcyclopropenone (DPC). This sequence originates from a man younger than 35 with alopecia areata. Some clones in this sample may be carry-over from other donors' samples. The CDR3 here is CASSLDRGDYNEQFF. As DNA, the CDR3 is TGTGCCAGCAGTTTAGACAGGGGGGACTACAATGAGCAGTTCTTC.